The 19 T cell receptor beta chains listed next were all sequenced from one sample in a study of T cells in tuberculosis. Time point described: new active TB diagnosis, blood taken before or within 7 days of starting treatment. Profiled with immunoSEQ multiplex PCR; TCRdb holds only in-frame clones, not every one. The sample lists tens of thousands of clones; 90% to 95% were seen once. Sequenced here: PBMCs, sampled at tuberculosis diagnosis. These TCRs come from an adult with tuberculosis.

CDR3 protein: CASRRLAGGLARDNEQFF. CDR3 DNA sequence: TGTGCCAGCAGAAGACTAGCGGGAGGACTCGCCCGGGACAATGAGCAGTTCTTC. This sequence joins TRBV27 and TRBJ2-1, with TRBD2 matching 13 bases. CDR1 is MNHEY, CDR2 SMNVEV, per germline (reference sequence). Trimming at V came to 6 bases and at J to 5 bases, leaving 13 bases not matched to a gene. CDR3 length: 18 amino acids.

The chain uses TRBV7-2 and TRBJ2-1; D might be TRBD1 (7 bases). The CDR3 runs to 14 residues. Per the germline V gene, CDR1 is SGHTA and CDR2 is FQGNSA. Trimming took off 4 bases at V and 5 bases at J, with 12 bases between the two ends. As DNA, the CDR3 is TGTGCCAGCAGCTCGCCAGGGGGGAACAATGAGCAGTTCTTC. Its protein is CASSSPGGNNEQFF.

CDR3 in amino acids: CASSGTGTKGETQYF. The CDR3 region has the DNA TGTGCCAGCAGCGGCACCGGGACAAAAGGGGAGACCCAGTACTTC. The J gene is TRBJ2-5, the V gene TRBV5-4; TRBD1 might be the D (6 bases). Germline V gene sequence: CDR1 SGHNT, CDR2 YYREEE (reference sequence). Trimming stripped 4 bases from V and 5 bases from J, with 18 bases between. The CDR3 is 15 amino acids.

V gene TRBV6-5 combines with J gene TRBJ2-7; TRBD2 agrees at 9 bases. With V trimmed by 7 bases and J by 1 base, 8 bases remained unmatched. Per germline, CDR1 MNHEY and CDR2 SVGAGI. This CDR3 contains 15 residues. The DNA of the CDR3 is TGTGCCAGCACCCTTAGCGGGAGCGGGTCCTACGAGCAGTACTTC. As protein: CASTLSGSGSYEQYF.

The chain uses TRBV18 and TRBJ1-2, with TRBD1 matching 7 bases. Per the germline V gene, CDR1 is KGHSH and CDR2 is LQKENI. Trimming removed 5 bases from V and 4 bases from J; junction bases left unmatched: 13. The CDR3 has 16 amino acids. The CDR3 nucleotides read TGTGCCAGCTCAACCCAACAGGGACAGCATGGCTATGGCTACACCTTC. Amino acids: CASSTQQGQHGYGYTF. Using reference TRBV18 and TRBJ1-2 for the parts outside the CDR3, the full variable domain is NAGVMQNPRHLVRRRGQEARLRCSPMKGHSHVYWYRQLPEEGLKFMVYLQKENIIDESGMPKERFSAEFPKEGPSILRIQQVVRGDSAAYFCASSTQQGQHGYGYTFGSGTRLTVV.

The chain is built from TRBV5-4 and TRBJ2-7; TRBD2 agrees at 11 bases. CDR3 length equals 16 residues. The junction had 3 bases not matched to a gene; V was cut back by 1 base and J by 0 bases. Germline values: CDR1 SGHNT, CDR2 YYREEE (reference sequence). CDR3 sequence: CASSLSSGRSSYEQYF. The CDR3 DNA follows: TGTGCCAGCAGCTTGTCTAGCGGGAGGAGCTCCTACGAGCAGTACTTC.

The genes are TRBV9 and TRBJ2-1; D is perhaps TRBD1 (6 bases). Between the trimmed V and J ends, which lost 6 bases and 6 bases, there was a span of 19 bases. The CDR3 runs to 15 residues. Looked up from germline, CDR1 is SGDLS and CDR2 is YYNGEE. CDR3 region: CASIRRVGQSNEQFF. The DNA for the CDR3 is TGTGCCAGCATACGACGGGTAGGACAGAGCAATGAGCAGTTCTTC.

V usage is TRBV6-1 and J usage is TRBJ2-3; weak D call: TRBD2 (6 bases). The V gene's germline CDR1 is MNHNS and CDR2 SASEGT. CDR3 size: 16 residues. With 2 bases removed from V and 4 bases from J, the gap between germline ends came to 16 bases. DNA for the CDR3: TGTGCCAGCAGTGAACGGCCTCCAGGAGGGGCAGATACGCAGTATTTT. This translates into CASSERPPGGADTQYF.

J is TRBJ2-7 and V is TRBV7-2; 10 nucleotides align to TRBD2. The CDR3 totals 15 residues. Germline V CDR1 and CDR2: SGHTA, FQGNSA. J was trimmed by 4 bases and V by 6 bases; bases with no gene match: 9. The CDR3 DNA reads TGTGCCAGCAGACTGAGCGGGAGGGCCTTTTACGAGCAGTACTTC. Its translation: CASRLSGRAFYEQYF. Filled out from reference TRBV7-2 and TRBJ2-7, the complete variable domain reads GAGVSQSPSNKVTEKGKDVELRCDPISGHTALYWYRQSLGQGLEFLIYFQGNSAPDKSGLPSDRFSAERTGGSVSTLTIQRTQQEDSAVYLCASRLSGRAFYEQYFGPGTRLTVT.

The chain carries TRBV7-2 and TRBJ2-1; 12 bases align to TRBD2. J gave up 4 bases and V 0 bases, and 1 base lay outside the gene matches. The CDR3 is 16 residues long. Germline CDR1 is SGHTA and CDR2 is FQGNSA. CDR3 bases: TGTGCCAGCAGCTTAGCGACTAGCGGGAGTTACAATGAGCAGTTCTTC. Translation: CASSLATSGSYNEQFF.

This chain uses TRBV28 with TRBJ1-1; TRBD1 might be the D (6 bases). The CDR3 loop spans 12 amino acids. Germline loops: CDR1 MDHEN, CDR2 SYDVKM. V was trimmed by 8 bases and J by 4 bases, leaving 11 bases between them. CDR3 sequence (DNA): TGTGCCAGCGGGAGGGGGGGCACTGAAGCTTTCTTT. It codes for CASGRGGTEAFF.

The chain is built from TRBV18 and TRBJ1-2; 7 bases agree with TRBD1. From germline, CDR1 is KGHSH and CDR2 LQKENI. With V trimmed by 3 bases and J by 4 bases, 8 bases remained unmatched. CDR3 length equals 15 residues. CDR3 sequence (DNA): TGTGCCAGCTCACCCGAACCGGGACAGCCCTATGGCTACACCTTC. Amino acid sequence: CASSPEPGQPYGYTF.

V is TRBV7-2 and J is TRBJ2-7, with 8 bases lining up with TRBD1. The CDR3 covers 16 residues. Trimming removed 4 bases from V and 3 bases from J; junction bases left unmatched: 11. Germline V CDR1 and CDR2: SGHTA, FQGNSA. This CDR3 is CASSSYRGKPLYEQYF. The CDR3 DNA follows: TGTGCCAGCAGCTCCTACAGGGGGAAACCCCTCTACGAGCAGTACTTC. Full variable domain (remainder filled in from reference TRBV7-2 and TRBJ2-7): GAGVSQSPSNKVTEKGKDVELRCDPISGHTALYWYRQSLGQGLEFLIYFQGNSAPDKSGLPSDRFSAERTGGSVSTLTIQRTQQEDSAVYLCASSSYRGKPLYEQYFGPGTRLTVT.

V is TRBV4-3 and J is TRBJ2-5; 10 nucleotides agree with TRBD2. Germline V gives CDR1 LGHNA, CDR2 YSLEER. V lost 1 base and J lost 2; bases outside the gene matches: 1. This CDR3 region has 15 residues. In DNA, the CDR3 is TGCGCCAGCAGCCAAGGGACTAGCGGACAAGAGACCCAGTACTTC. This codes for CASSQGTSGQETQYF.

The chain joins TRBV19 to TRBJ2-1; TRBD2 aligns across 10 bases. CDR1 and CDR2 (germline): LNHDA, SQIVND (reference sequence). CDR3 length equals 13 residues. Trimming at V came to 10 bases and at J to 10 bases, leaving 10 bases not matched to a gene. CDR3 sequence (DNA): TGTGCCACCGCACCGGGACTAGCGAGAGAGCAGTTCTTC. This encodes CATAPGLAREQFF.

The chain couples TRBV9 to TRBJ1-2; maybe TRBD1 (6 bases). This CDR3 has 14 amino acids. V was pared by 4 bases and J by 8 bases, with 18 bases between. The V gene's germline CDR1 is SGDLS and CDR2 YYNGEE. CDR3 protein: CASSPYVGARGYTF. CDR3 nucleotides: TGTGCCAGCAGCCCCTATGTGGGGGCTCGGGGCTACACCTTC.

The chain combines TRBV6-4 with TRBJ1-5, with D maybe TRBD1 (6 bases). Trimming stripped 3 bases from V and 7 bases from J, with 10 bases between. CDR1 and CDR2 (germline): MRHNA, SNTAGT. CDR3 length: 13 amino acids. The CDR3 sequence: CASSEQGGQPQHF. Written as DNA, the CDR3 is TGTGCCAGCAGTGAACAGGGTGGACAGCCCCAGCATTTT.

The gene calls are TRBV28 and TRBJ2-7; D is perhaps TRBD1 (5 bases). Germline V gene lookup returns CDR1 MDHEN and CDR2 SYDVKM. The length of the CDR3 is 15 residues. Trimming left V 5 bases short and J 3 bases short, with 17 bases between. The CDR3 nucleotides are TGTGCCAGCAGTAAGCCGGCAGGGCGAGTCTACGAGCAGTACTTC. Residues: CASSKPAGRVYEQYF.

CDR3 in amino acids: CASSLGHRREGRGEQYF. CDR3 bases: TGTGCCAGCAGCTTAGGACACCGGCGGGAGGGCCGCGGCGAGCAGTACTTC. This sequence joins TRBV13 and TRBJ2-7; 9 nucleotides agree with TRBD2. There are 17 residues in the CDR3. J was trimmed by 6 bases and V by 0 bases; bases with no gene match: 12. Per the germline V gene, CDR1 is PRHDT and CDR2 is FYEKMQ (reference sequence).